The 28 T cell receptor beta chains below all came from one sample that was sequenced in a study of T cell changes during pregnancy in multiple sclerosis. Assay used: immunoSEQ multiplex PCR; TCRdb lists only in-frame clones, some missing. The sample contains under 70,000 clones, around 90% of which appear only once. The sequencing here drew on peripheral blood, taken in the second trimester of pregnancy. These TCRs come from a female donor with multiple sclerosis, enrolled in a pregnancy study.

V and J are TRBV6-5 and TRBJ2-7; 7 bases are a match to TRBD1. V lost 1 base and J lost 2; bases outside the gene matches: 5. Germline CDR1 MNHEY, CDR2 SVGAGI. This CDR3 is 15 amino acids long. Here the CDR3 DNA reads TGTGCCAGCAGTTACTTCCTGGGACAGACCTACGAGCAGTACTTC. The encoded protein is CASSYFLGQTYEQYF.

V gene TRBV7-8 combines with J gene TRBJ2-1, with 7 bases lining up with TRBD2. Unmatched junction bases numbered 6, after V lost 3 bases and J lost 4 bases. This CDR3 is 15 amino acids long. The germline gives CDR1 SGHVS, CDR2 FQNEAQ. CDR3 sequence: CASSFSRGEYNEQFF. DNA for the CDR3: TGTGCCAGCAGCTTCTCCCGGGGGGAATACAATGAGCAGTTCTTC.

J is TRBJ1-5 and V is TRBV30; D gene uncertain. Germline lookup yields CDR1 GTSNPN and CDR2 SVGIG (reference sequence). Trimming took off 2 bases at V and 5 bases at J, with 7 bases between the two ends. This CDR3 is built from 12 residues. As DNA, the CDR3 is TGTGCCTGGAGTCTAGGATATCAGCCCCAGCATTTT. Its protein product is CAWSLGYQPQHF.

The rearrangement links TRBV7-3 to TRBJ2-7; D unresolved. Germline CDR1 reads SGHTA; CDR2 reads FQGTGA. The CDR3 covers 15 residues. V was clipped by 5 bases and J by 2 bases, with 16 bases between them. The CDR3 sequence is CASSPWARPTYEQYF. CDR3 nucleotide sequence: TGTGCCAGCAGCCCGTGGGCCCGACCCACCTACGAGCAGTACTTC.

The chain has TRBV19 and TRBJ1-1; 7 bases fit TRBD1. Losses at the gene ends were 6 bases for V and 5 bases for J; bases not matched to a gene: 15. The CDR3 spans 16 residues. In germline, CDR1 is LNHDA, CDR2 SQIVND (reference sequence). CDR3 bases: TGTGCCAGTAGCACTACCTACAGGGGCGGCGGGACTGAAGCTTTCTTT. It codes for CASSTTYRGGGTEAFF.

The sample holds one count of this clone. The chain is built from TRBV27 and TRBJ2-1; tentative D call: TRBD2 (7 bases). Looked up from germline, CDR1 is MNHEY and CDR2 is SMNVEV (reference sequence). There are 17 residues in the CDR3. V was cut by 3 bases and J by 1 base, with 16 bases left in between. The CDR3 here is CASSLRAAGASYNEQFF. The CDR3 coding sequence is TGTGCCAGCAGTTTGCGGGCGGCGGGGGCGTCCTACAATGAGCAGTTCTTC.

V usage is TRBV6-6 and J usage is TRBJ1-6, with D uncertain. This CDR3 comprises 16 residues. The ends were cut back, 8 bases at V and 7 bases at J, with 21 bases in the middle. Looked up from germline, CDR1 is MNHNY and CDR2 is SVGAGI (reference sequence). Here the CDR3 DNA reads TGTGCCAGCGCCGTCAGTATAGGTTCGGGGAATTCACCCCTCCACTTT. Its protein product is CASAVSIGSGNSPLHF.

The chain combines TRBV28 with TRBJ1-2; the D is unclear. The CDR3 extends over 14 amino acids. CDR1 is MDHEN, CDR2 SYDVKM, per germline. Trimming left V 5 bases short and J 7 bases short, with 17 bases between. The CDR3 nucleotides are TGTGCCAGCAGTCCTCTCCGAACCTTGCGTGGCTACACCTTC. Amino acid sequence: CASSPLRTLRGYTF.

The V gene is TRBV7-6, the J gene TRBJ2-7; 8 nucleotides agree with TRBD1. The junction had 6 bases not matched to a gene; V was cut back by 1 base and J by 4 bases. The CDR3 runs 15 residues. CDR1 is SGHVS and CDR2 is FNYEAQ in the germline V gene. The DNA for the CDR3 is TGTGCCAGCAGCTTAGGGGGTACAGGGGGGTACGAGCAGTACTTC. Its protein is CASSLGGTGGYEQYF.

The V and J genes are TRBV6-6 and TRBJ2-3, with no clear D. Between the trimmed V and J ends, which lost 6 bases and 0 bases, there was a span of 7 bases. The CDR3 runs 13 residues. Germline V lookup: CDR1 MNHNY, CDR2 SVGAGI (reference sequence). CDR3 DNA: TGTGCCAGCAGAGAACTAAGCACAGATACGCAGTATTTT. Its translation: CASRELSTDTQYF.

This clone was seen just once. The chain combines TRBV10-2 with TRBJ2-3, with D possibly being TRBD1 (6 bases). Germline CDR1 reads WSHSY; CDR2 reads SAAADI. V lost 4 bases to trimming and J lost 6 bases, with 14 bases between them. The CDR3 is 14 residues long. CDR3 loop: CASSGVGGVDTQYF. The CDR3 DNA reads as TGCGCCAGCAGTGGGGTAGGGGGTGTGGATACGCAGTATTTT.

The chain uses TRBV7-8 and TRBJ1-1, with D unresolved. V lost 2 bases, J lost 4 bases, and 8 bases lay in between. The CDR3 is 13 amino acids. The germline CDR1 and CDR2 sequences are SGHVS and FQNEAQ. CDR3: CASSLWEVTEAFF. The CDR3 region has the DNA TGTGCCAGCAGCTTATGGGAGGTCACTGAAGCTTTCTTT.

This sequence joins TRBV7-3 and TRBJ2-1; 13 nucleotides agree with TRBD2. Per germline, CDR1 SGHTA and CDR2 FQGTGA. V was pared by 5 bases and J by 6 bases, with 4 bases of the junction left unmatched. This CDR3 region has 15 residues. CDR3 in amino acids: CASSATSGGANEQFF. For the CDR3, the DNA is TGTGCCAGCAGCGCAACTAGCGGGGGGGCCAATGAGCAGTTCTTC.

The CDR3 reads CASSLYSIPEAFF. CDR3 bases: TGTGCCAGCAGTTTATACTCAATCCCTGAAGCTTTCTTT. The V and J genes are TRBV28 and TRBJ1-1; D is unresolved. The length of the CDR3 is 13 residues. Germline V gives CDR1 MDHEN, CDR2 SYDVKM. Trimming removed 1 base from V and 6 bases from J, with 9 bases in between.

The rearrangement links TRBV4-3 to TRBJ2-3; 8 bases are a match to TRBD2. Germline V gives CDR1 LGHNA, CDR2 YSLEER. The V segment lost 1 base and the J segment 0 bases; nucleotides outside the gene matches: 9. The CDR3 length is 18 residues. The DNA for the CDR3 is TGCGCCAGCAGCCAAGGGCCAGCGGGGGCCGGTAGCACAGATACGCAGTATTTT. This sequence encodes CASSQGPAGAGSTDTQYF.

V is TRBV6-1 and J is TRBJ2-7, with a tentative D call TRBD2 (7 bases). Germline V gene lookup returns CDR1 MNHNS and CDR2 SASEGT. The CDR3 extends over 15 amino acids. The V end lost 1 base, the J end lost 0 bases, and 10 bases lay between the germline ends. CDR3: CASSEEGGGSYEQYF. CDR3 coding DNA: TGTGCCAGCAGTGAAGAGGGAGGGGGCTCCTACGAGCAGTACTTC.

The chain has TRBV4-1 and TRBJ1-5; D is ambiguous. CDR3 length: 17 residues. The germline V gene has CDR1 MGHRA and CDR2 YSYEKL. Trimming stripped 4 bases from V and 5 bases from J, with 21 bases between. CDR3 region: CASSPQGGFSFDQPQHF. The CDR3 DNA sequence: TGCGCCAGCAGCCCACAAGGCGGGTTCAGCTTCGATCAGCCCCAGCATTTT.

The chain links TRBV7-8 to TRBJ1-3; D not resolved. Germline V gives CDR1 SGHVS, CDR2 FQNEAQ. The CDR3 extends over 15 amino acids. The ends were cut back, 5 bases at V and 2 bases at J, with 13 bases in the middle. In DNA form, the CDR3 reads TGTGCCAGCAGCCTCTCGGCGGCCACTGGAAACACCATATATTTT. This gives the protein CASSLSAATGNTIYF.

The CDR3 is CASSKSTDNTEAFF. The CDR3 DNA is TGTGCCAGCAGTAAATCGACAGATAACACTGAAGCTTTCTTT. The V gene is TRBV2, the J gene TRBJ1-1, with a weak D call TRBD1 (5 bases). The germline V gene has CDR1 SNHLY and CDR2 FYNNEI. This CDR3 comprises 14 residues. V was clipped by 5 bases and J by 2 bases, with 12 bases between them.

CDR3 in DNA: TGTGCCGCCCAACAGGCGCCGAGGAGCGACGAGCAGTACTTC. Amino acid sequence: CAAQQAPRSDEQYF. The chain combines TRBV10-3 with TRBJ2-7, with D possibly TRBD1 on 5 matching bases. The V end was cut by 11 bases, the J end by 5 bases, with 22 bases between. This CDR3 has 14 residues. CDR1 and CDR2 (germline): ENHRY, SYGVKD.

The V and J genes are TRBV7-9 and TRBJ2-5, with 7 bases aligning to TRBD2. This CDR3 is built from 14 residues. V trimming: 6 bases; J trimming: 2 bases; junction bases outside the gene matches: 6. Germline V CDR1 and CDR2: SEHNR, FQNEAQ (reference sequence). The CDR3 sequence is CASSNTGGQETQYF. The CDR3 DNA follows: TGTGCCAGCAGTAACACGGGGGGACAAGAGACCCAGTACTTC.

The chain has TRBV19 and TRBJ1-5, with a possible D match to TRBD1 (6 bases). Germline CDR1 reads LNHDA; CDR2 reads SQIVND (reference sequence). The V end lost 6 bases, the J end lost 1 base, and 13 bases lay between the germline ends. This CDR3 spans 15 amino acids. This CDR3 reads CASSETGISNQPQHF. The CDR3 region has the DNA TGTGCCAGTAGCGAAACAGGGATCAGCAATCAGCCCCAGCATTTT.

This clone showed up just once. The CDR3 sequence is CASSEGWGGVRETQYF. In DNA, the CDR3 is TGTGCCAGCAGTGAGGGATGGGGGGGGGTCAGGGAGACCCAGTACTTC. The chain joins TRBV25-1 to TRBJ2-5; 7 bases are a match to TRBD2. Trimming took 3 bases from V and 5 from J; bases not matched to a gene: 12. Germline values: CDR1 MGHDK, CDR2 SYGVNS. The CDR3 is made up of 16 amino acids. Together with reference TRBV25-1 and TRBJ2-5, the CDR3 gives the full variable domain: EADIYQTPRYLVIGTGKKITLECSQTMGHDKMYWYQQDPGMELHLIHYSYGVNSTEKGDLSSESTVSRIRTEHFPLTLESARPSHTSQYLCASSEGWGGVRETQYFGPGTRLLVL.

V and J are TRBV7-9 and TRBJ2-1; the D is unclear. Trimming pared 5 bases from V and 5 bases from J, leaving 16 bases between. Germline V gene lookup returns CDR1 SEHNR and CDR2 FQNEAQ (reference sequence). This CDR3 region has 15 residues. Here the CDR3 DNA reads TGTGCCAGCAGCCCACCTGGCCGGGTCGACAATGAGCAGTTCTTC. As protein: CASSPPGRVDNEQFF.

This chain joins TRBV9 and TRBJ1-1; unclear D gene. Trimming left V 0 bases short and J 1 base short, with 4 bases between. Germline lookup yields CDR1 SGDLS and CDR2 YYNGEE. The CDR3 has 13 amino acids. Here the CDR3 reads CASSVAQNTEAFF. The CDR3 DNA reads as TGTGCCAGCAGCGTAGCCCAGAACACTGAAGCTTTCTTT.

The V gene is TRBV5-6, the J gene TRBJ1-5; 8 nucleotides agree with TRBD1. The CDR3 runs 16 residues. V was clipped by 0 bases and J by 5 bases; unmatched bases: 7. The germline CDR1 and CDR2 sequences are SGHDT and YYEEEE. The CDR3 reads CASSLGGQAWHQPQHF. CDR3 DNA: TGTGCCAGCAGCTTGGGGGGACAGGCTTGGCATCAGCCCCAGCATTTT.

This clone was counted a single time. The chain uses TRBV5-1 and TRBJ1-6, with D possibly TRBD1 on 6 matching bases. Germline CDR1 reads SGHRS; CDR2 reads YFSETQ. Trimming cost V 2 bases and J 11 bases, with 17 bases left between them. This CDR3 region has 15 residues. The CDR3 loop is CASSLLSQGNAPLHF. In nucleotides, the CDR3 is TGCGCCAGCAGCTTATTGTCACAGGGAAATGCACCCCTCCACTTT.

This rearrangement joins TRBV10-2 to TRBJ1-2, with a possible D match to TRBD1 (6 bases). The CDR3 contains 11 residues. V dropped 11 bases and J dropped 4 bases, with 11 bases sitting between them. Germline V gives CDR1 WSHSY, CDR2 SAAADI. CDR3 in amino acids: CAGAGAYGYTF. Here the CDR3 DNA reads TGCGCCGGTGCAGGGGCCTATGGCTACACCTTC.